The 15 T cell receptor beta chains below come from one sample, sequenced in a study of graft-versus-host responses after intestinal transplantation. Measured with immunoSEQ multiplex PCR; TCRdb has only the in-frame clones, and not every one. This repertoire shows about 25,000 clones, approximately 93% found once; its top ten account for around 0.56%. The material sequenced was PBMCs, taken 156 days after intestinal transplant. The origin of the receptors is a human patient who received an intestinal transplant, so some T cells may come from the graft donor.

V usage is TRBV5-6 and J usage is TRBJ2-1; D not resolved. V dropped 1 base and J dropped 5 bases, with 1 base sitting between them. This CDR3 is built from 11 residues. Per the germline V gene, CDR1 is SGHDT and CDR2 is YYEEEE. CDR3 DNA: TGTGCCAGCAGCTTGAACAATGAGCAGTTCTTC. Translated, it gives CASSLNNEQFF.

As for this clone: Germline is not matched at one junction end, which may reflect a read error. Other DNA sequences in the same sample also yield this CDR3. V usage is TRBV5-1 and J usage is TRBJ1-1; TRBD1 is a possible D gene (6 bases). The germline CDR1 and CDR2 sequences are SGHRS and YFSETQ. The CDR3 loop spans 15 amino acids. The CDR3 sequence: CASSLKGGADTEAFF. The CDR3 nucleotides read TGCGCTAGCAGCTTGAAGGGGGGCGCGGACACTGAAGCTTTCTTT. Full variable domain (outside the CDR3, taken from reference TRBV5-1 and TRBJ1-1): KAGVTQTPRYLIKTRGQQVTLSCSPISGHRSVSWYQQTPGQGLQFLFEYFSETQRNKGNFPGRFSGRQFSNSRSEMNVSTLELGDSALYLCASSLKGGADTEAFFGQGTRLTVV.

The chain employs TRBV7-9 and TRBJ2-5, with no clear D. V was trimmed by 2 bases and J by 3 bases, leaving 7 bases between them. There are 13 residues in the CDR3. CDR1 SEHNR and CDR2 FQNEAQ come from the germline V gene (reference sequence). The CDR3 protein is CASSLTAEETQYF. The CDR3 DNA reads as TGTGCCAGCAGCTTAACGGCGGAAGAGACCCAGTACTTC.

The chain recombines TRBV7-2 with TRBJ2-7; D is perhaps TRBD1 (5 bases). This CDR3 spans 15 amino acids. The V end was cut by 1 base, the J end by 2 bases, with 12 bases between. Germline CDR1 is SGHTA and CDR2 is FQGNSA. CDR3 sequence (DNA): TGTGCCAGCAGCTTAGGTTCAGGGTTCACCTACGAGCAGTACTTC. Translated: CASSLGSGFTYEQYF.

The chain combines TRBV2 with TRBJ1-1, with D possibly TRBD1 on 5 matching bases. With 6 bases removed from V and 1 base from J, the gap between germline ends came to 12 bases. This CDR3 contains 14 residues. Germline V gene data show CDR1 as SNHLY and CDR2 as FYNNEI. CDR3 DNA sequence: TGTGCCAGCAGAGTGAGACAGAGGAACACTGAAGCTTTCTTT. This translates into CASRVRQRNTEAFF.

The CDR3 coding sequence is TGTGCCAGCAGTCCGTCCCCAGGGGCCTACGAGCAGTACTTC. Protein: CASSPSPGAYEQYF. The gene calls are TRBV27 and TRBJ2-7; perhaps TRBD1 as D (6 bases). The CDR3 is made up of 14 amino acids. Per the germline V gene, CDR1 is MNHEY and CDR2 is SMNVEV (reference sequence). V was trimmed by 5 bases and J by 2 bases, leaving 13 bases between them.

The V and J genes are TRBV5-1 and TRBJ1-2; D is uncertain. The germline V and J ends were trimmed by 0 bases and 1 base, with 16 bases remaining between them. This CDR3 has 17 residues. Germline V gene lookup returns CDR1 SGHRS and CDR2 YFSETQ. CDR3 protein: CASSLASGSSDNYGYTF. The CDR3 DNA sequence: TGCGCCAGCAGCTTGGCCAGTGGATCCAGCGATAACTATGGCTACACCTTC.

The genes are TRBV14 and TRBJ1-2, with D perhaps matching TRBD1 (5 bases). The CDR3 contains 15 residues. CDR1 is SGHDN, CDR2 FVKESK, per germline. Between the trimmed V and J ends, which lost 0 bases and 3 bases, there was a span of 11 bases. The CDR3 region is CASSQDGREDYGYTF. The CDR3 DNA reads TGTGCCAGCAGCCAAGATGGCAGGGAAGACTATGGCTACACCTTC.

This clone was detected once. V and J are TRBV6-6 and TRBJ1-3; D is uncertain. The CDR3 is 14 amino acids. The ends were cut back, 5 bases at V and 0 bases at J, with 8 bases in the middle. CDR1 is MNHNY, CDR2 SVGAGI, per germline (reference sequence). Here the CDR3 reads CASSHTSSGNTIYF. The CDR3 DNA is TGTGCCAGCAGTCATACAAGCTCTGGAAACACCATATATTTT.

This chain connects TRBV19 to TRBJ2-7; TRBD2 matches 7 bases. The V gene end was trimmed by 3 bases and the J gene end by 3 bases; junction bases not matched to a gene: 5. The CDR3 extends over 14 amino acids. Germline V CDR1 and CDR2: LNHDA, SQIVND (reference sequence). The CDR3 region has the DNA TGTGCCAGTAGTATGTGGGGGGGGTACTACGAGCAGTACTTC. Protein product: CASSMWGGYYEQYF.

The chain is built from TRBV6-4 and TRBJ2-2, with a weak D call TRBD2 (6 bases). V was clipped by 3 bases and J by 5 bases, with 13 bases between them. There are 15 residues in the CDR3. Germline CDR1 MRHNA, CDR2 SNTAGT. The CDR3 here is CASSEWSGRTGELFF. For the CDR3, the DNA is TGTGCCAGCAGTGAATGGTCAGGGAGGACCGGGGAGCTGTTTTTT.

In nucleotides, the CDR3 is TGTGCCAGCAGCTTGATTTCAGGGGTATTGTACAATGAGCAGTTCTTC. Translation: CASSLISGVLYNEQFF. The V call is TRBV7-3, the J call TRBJ2-1; a possible D gene is TRBD1 (6 bases). Germline CDR1 is SGHTA and CDR2 is FQGTGA. Deletions cut 3 bases from V and 4 bases from J, with 16 bases between. The CDR3 is 16 residues long.

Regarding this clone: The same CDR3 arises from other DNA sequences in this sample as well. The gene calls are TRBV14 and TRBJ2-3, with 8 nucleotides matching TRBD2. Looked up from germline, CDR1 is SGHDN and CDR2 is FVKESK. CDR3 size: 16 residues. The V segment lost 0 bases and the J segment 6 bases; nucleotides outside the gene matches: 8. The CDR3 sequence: CASSQDRSGGRDTQYF. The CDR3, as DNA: TGTGCCAGCAGCCAAGATAGGTCGGGGGGGAGGGATACGCAGTATTTT.

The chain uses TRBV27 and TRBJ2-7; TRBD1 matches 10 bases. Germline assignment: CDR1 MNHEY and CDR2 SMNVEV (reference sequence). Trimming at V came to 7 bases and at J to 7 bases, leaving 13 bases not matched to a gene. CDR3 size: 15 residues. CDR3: CASTPEGQGNGEQYF. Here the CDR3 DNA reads TGTGCCAGCACCCCTGAGGGACAGGGGAATGGAGAGCAGTACTTC.

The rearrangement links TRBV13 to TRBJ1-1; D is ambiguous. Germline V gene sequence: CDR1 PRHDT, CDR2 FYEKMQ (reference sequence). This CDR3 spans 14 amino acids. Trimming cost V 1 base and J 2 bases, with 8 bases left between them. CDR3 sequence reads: CASSLVRQNTEAFF. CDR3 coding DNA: TGTGCCAGCAGCTTAGTACGACAAAACACTGAAGCTTTCTTT.